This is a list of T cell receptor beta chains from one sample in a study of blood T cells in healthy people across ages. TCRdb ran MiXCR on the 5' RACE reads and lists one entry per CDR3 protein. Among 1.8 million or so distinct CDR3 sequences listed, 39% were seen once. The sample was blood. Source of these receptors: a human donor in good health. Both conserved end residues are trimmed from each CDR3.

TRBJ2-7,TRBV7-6,ASSLALGMAYEQY
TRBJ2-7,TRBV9,ASSSPGTSSPYEQY
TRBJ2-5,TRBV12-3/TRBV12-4,ASSPWDPQETQY
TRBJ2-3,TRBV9,ASSLRGEADTQY
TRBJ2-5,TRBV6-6,AKPPQETQY
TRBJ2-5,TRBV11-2,ASSFGDPRGWGPLSQETQY
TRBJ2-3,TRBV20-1,SAGPALLDTQY
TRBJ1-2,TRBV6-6,ASSYEQGENYGYT
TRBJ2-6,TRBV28,ASSLAVTGANVLT
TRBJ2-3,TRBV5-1,ASSLDGGHGDTQY
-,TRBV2,ASNRYQETQY
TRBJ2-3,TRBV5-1,ASTKAQADTQY
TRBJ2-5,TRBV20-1,SVGAGVIEETQY
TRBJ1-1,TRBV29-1,SVTNRGLMNTEAF
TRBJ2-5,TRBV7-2,ASSSARARETQY
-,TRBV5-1,ASSSGGGRAYEQY
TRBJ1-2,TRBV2,ASSEARTLYGYT
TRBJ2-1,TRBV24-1,ATSDPTGDNEQF
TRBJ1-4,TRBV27,ASSLLGYKEKLF
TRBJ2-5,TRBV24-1,ATSDFGQGLQETQY
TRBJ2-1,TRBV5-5,ASSPVSRAYNEQF
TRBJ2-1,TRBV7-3,ASSSTVQGYNEQF
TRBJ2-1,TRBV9,AGSVDSIFNHNEQF
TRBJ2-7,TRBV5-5,ASSLSWDRLTYEQY
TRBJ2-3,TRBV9,ATLRVDTQY
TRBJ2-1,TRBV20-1,SAPVVRGLDEQF
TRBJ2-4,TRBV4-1,ASSQEKLAKNIQY
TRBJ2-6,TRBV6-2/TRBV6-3,ASSGKPGQVPSGANVLT
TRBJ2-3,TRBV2,ASSVVPGTSTDTQY
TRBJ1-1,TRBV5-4,ASSYQTGINTEAF
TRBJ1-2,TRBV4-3,ASSRLPGDYGYT
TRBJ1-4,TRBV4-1,ASSLSTSERYEKLF
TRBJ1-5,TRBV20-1,SARRQHRGGNQPQH
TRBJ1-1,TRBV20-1,SARGQKYMNTEAF
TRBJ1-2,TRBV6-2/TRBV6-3,ASFKWNRSRDYGYT
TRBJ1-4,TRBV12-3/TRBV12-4,ASSLDRVSEKLF
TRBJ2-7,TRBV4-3,ASSRRQGMVYEQY
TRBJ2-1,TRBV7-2,ASSSSPGQGAPYNEQF
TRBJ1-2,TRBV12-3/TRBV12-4,ASSFSGAYGYT
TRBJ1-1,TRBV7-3,ASSPGLEMNTEAF
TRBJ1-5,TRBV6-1,ACSYDSNQPQH
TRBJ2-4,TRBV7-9,ASSRHDELGNIQY
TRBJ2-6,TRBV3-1,ASSQDSGRVSGANVLT
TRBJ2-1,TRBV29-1,SVAGGGTEQF
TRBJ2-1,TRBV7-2,ASSLAGDQF
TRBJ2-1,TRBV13,ASSRRMDYNGQF